What follows are 20 T cell receptor beta chains derived from one specimen sequenced in a study of CD8+CD57+ T cells in acquired aplastic anemia. Flow cytometry had shown expanded CD8+CD57+ cells in the patients chosen for sequencing. The TCR beta profiling, which covered VDJ combination and CDR3 sequence, was carried out using genomic DNA as the template. TCRdb ran MiXCR on the reads and lists one entry per CDR3 protein. The table has 200,000 or so distinct CDR3 sequences, under 55% seen once; the top ten hold just under 20%. Sequences were obtained from sorted CD4+, CD8+, or CD8+CD57+ T cells (not recorded which) from PBMCs. The receptors stem from a human donor with aplastic anemia.

This clonotype has at least ten counts. The chain recombines TRBV20-1 with TRBJ2-3, with D maybe TRBD1 (5 bases). The germline V gene encodes CDR1 DFQATT and CDR2 SNEGSKA (reference sequence). The CDR3 runs 11 residues. V lost 6 bases and J 5 bases, leaving 9 bases between the germline ends. CDR3 loop: CSALTGDTQYF. CDR3 nucleotides: TGCAGTGCCCTTACAGGAGATACGCAGTATTTT.

This rearrangement joins TRBV28 to TRBJ1-1; the D is unclear. The CDR3 contains 14 residues. V was pared by 7 bases and J by 0 bases, with 12 bases between. CDR1 and CDR2 from the germline V gene are MDHEN and SYDVKM. CDR3 protein: CASNPLRMNTEAFF. CDR3 sequence (DNA): TGTGCCAGCAACCCACTGAGGATGAACACTGAAGCTTTCTTT. The full variable domain, with the rest looked up from reference TRBV28 and TRBJ1-1, is DVKVTQSSRYLVKRTGEKVFLECVQDMDHENMFWYRQDPGLGLRLIYFSYDVKMKEKGDIPEGYSVSREKKERFSLILESASTNQTSMYLCASNPLRMNTEAFFGQGTRLTVV.

The V gene is TRBV19, the J gene TRBJ2-7; 11 positions agree with TRBD1. Germline CDR1 and CDR2: LNHDA and SQIVND (reference sequence). The CDR3 is 14 residues long. V was clipped by 9 bases and J by 7 bases; unmatched bases: 11. The DNA for the CDR3 is TGTGCCAGCAGCACCGGGACAGGGGGGGGGGAGCAGTACTTC. This sequence encodes CASSTGTGGGEQYF.

The chain combines TRBV19 with TRBJ2-4; the match to TRBD1 covers 11 bases. CDR3 length equals 16 residues. Germline values: CDR1 LNHDA, CDR2 SQIVND (reference sequence). The trim removed 5 bases at V and 3 bases at J, leaving 6 bases unmatched. CDR3 bases: TGTGCCAGTAGTGTTCGGGACAGGGGGGGCAAAAACATTCAGTACTTC. It encodes CASSVRDRGGKNIQYF.

This chain links TRBV7-6 with TRBJ1-1, with TRBD1 identical over 7 bases. In germline, CDR1 is SGHVS, CDR2 FNYEAQ. CDR3 size: 15 residues. V shed 6 bases, J shed 4 bases, and the junction held 11 bases outside the gene matches. CDR3 DNA sequence: TGTGCCAGCAGTCCTGCAGGGGGGGCTCGCACTGAAGCTTTCTTT. Translation gives CASSPAGGARTEAFF.

This clonotype came up many times. The chain employs TRBV10-3 and TRBJ1-2, with D maybe TRBD1 (5 bases). Germline V gene lookup returns CDR1 ENHRY and CDR2 SYGVKD. This CDR3 has 14 amino acids. Deletions cut 6 bases from V and 4 bases from J, with 15 bases between. The chain's CDR3 is CAIRGTANVYGYTF. In nucleotides, the CDR3 is TGTGCCATCAGAGGGACGGCCAACGTCTATGGCTACACCTTC.

This clonotype was counted only a few times. This may come from a read error, since a much larger clone is one base off. CDR3 loop: CAKTGVTGELFF. CDR3 bases: TGTGCCAAGACAGGGGTAACCGGGGAGCTGTTTTTT. This chain links TRBV7-6 with TRBJ2-2; 8 positions agree with TRBD1. The ends lost 10 bases at V and 5 bases at J; junction bases unmatched: 3. Germline V gene data show CDR1 as SGHVS and CDR2 as FNYEAQ. The CDR3 covers 12 residues.

This chain uses TRBV5-5 with TRBJ2-1; TRBD1 matches 7 bases. J lost 6 bases, V lost 4 bases, and 19 bases had no gene match. The CDR3 runs 18 residues. Germline CDR1 reads SGHKS; CDR2 reads YYEKEE (reference sequence). The CDR3 bases are TGTGCCAGCAGCCCCCTGACAGGGATGTGGACGGTTGTCAATGAGCAGTTCTTC. Translating it yields CASSPLTGMWTVVNEQFF.

In the case of this clonotype: Since no conserved phenylalanine or tryptophan closes the CDR3, a read error is the likely cause. The rearrangement uses TRBV5-1 and TRBJ2-1, with 13 positions matching TRBD2. This CDR3 spans 15 amino acids. Per the germline V gene, CDR1 is SGHRS and CDR2 is YFSETQ. With V trimmed by 4 bases and J by 10 bases, 8 bases remained unmatched. The CDR3 DNA sequence: TGCGCCAGCAGCCCAACTAGCGGGGGGGCAGGAGAGCAGTTCTTA. It translates to CASSPTSGGAGEQFL.

In this sample, this clonotype turned up many times. This chain links TRBV5-1 with TRBJ1-6, with D unclear. The V gene lost 0 bases and the J gene lost 9 bases, with 10 bases spanning the gap. Germline CDR1 reads SGHRS; CDR2 reads YFSETQ. This CDR3 is 14 amino acids long. This CDR3 is CASSLDTWSSPLHF. In DNA, the CDR3 is TGCGCCAGCAGCTTGGATACCTGGAGTTCACCCCTCCACTTT.

The chain recombines TRBV7-2 with TRBJ1-2; TRBD1 matches at 7 bases. V was pared by 5 bases and J by 2 bases, with 11 bases of the junction left unmatched. The germline V gene has CDR1 SGHTA and CDR2 FQGNSA. This CDR3 has 16 amino acids. The CDR3 is CASSPSPGTENYGYTF. For the CDR3, the DNA is TGTGCCAGCAGCCCTTCTCCCGGGACAGAGAACTATGGCTACACCTTC.

In its sample, this clonotype was seen many times. The rearrangement links TRBV28 to TRBJ2-3; D possibly uses TRBD1 or TRBD2 (5 bases each). Germline CDR1 MDHEN, CDR2 SYDVKM. The CDR3 loop spans 12 amino acids. V lost 6 bases, J lost 5 bases, and 9 bases lay in between. CDR3: CASRGPGDTQYF. Written as DNA, the CDR3 is TGTGCCAGCAGGGGACCGGGAGATACGCAGTATTTT.

This clonotype was picked up many times. This chain uses TRBV10-3 with TRBJ2-1; D remains ambiguous. Germline V gives CDR1 ENHRY, CDR2 SYGVKD. The CDR3 has 16 residues. Trimming shortened V by 7 bases and J by 0 bases, and 16 bases separated the two germline ends. The CDR3 DNA reads TGTGCCATCAAAGACCCACCGGCAGCCTCCTACAATGAGCAGTTCTTC. It translates to CAIKDPPAASYNEQFF.

With respect to this clonotype: The CDR3 does not end in the conserved phenylalanine or tryptophan, so this is likely a read error. The DNA is omitted, as the CDR3 cannot be located on it reliably, and the CDR3 follows TCRdb's listing. The CDR3 is CASSRGGLS. V usage is TRBV7-3 and J usage is TRBJ1-6. The germline gives CDR1 SGHTA, CDR2 FQGTGA. The CDR3 has 9 residues if both end residues are counted.

The rearrangement links TRBV7-2 to TRBJ2-2; D gene ambiguous. Germline V lookup: CDR1 SGHTA, CDR2 FQGNSA. Between the trimmed V and J ends, which lost 0 bases and 3 bases, there was a span of 8 bases. This CDR3 region has 15 residues. The CDR3 sequence: CASSLADTYTGELFF. CDR3 sequence (DNA): TGTGCCAGCAGCTTAGCGGATACTTACACCGGGGAGCTGTTTTTT.

This clonotype was observed a few times. The chain carries TRBV20-1 and TRBJ2-1, with a possible D match to TRBD1 (6 bases). CDR3 size: 15 residues. Germline CDR1 and CDR2: DFQATT and SNEGSKA (reference sequence). V was clipped by 0 bases and J by 5 bases, with 14 bases between them. In DNA, the CDR3 is TGCAGTGCTAGAGATCTCCGGACAGCGAACAATGAGCAGTTCTTC. As protein: CSARDLRTANNEQFF.

V and J are TRBV2 and TRBJ1-3; 7 nucleotides line up with TRBD1. The ends lost 6 bases at V and 6 bases at J; junction bases unmatched: 8. CDR1 and CDR2 from the germline V gene are SNHLY and FYNNEI. The CDR3 totals 14 residues. This chain's CDR3 is CASSQTGQLNTIYF. In nucleotides, the CDR3 is TGTGCCAGCAGCCAGACGGGACAGCTAAACACCATATATTTT.

This clonotype was seen repeatedly, ten times or more. The chain joins TRBV25-1 to TRBJ2-3; 7 bases match TRBD2. The CDR3 covers 15 residues. V lost 4 bases to trimming and J lost 6 bases; unmatched junction nucleotides: 10. Germline CDR1 is MGHDK and CDR2 is SYGVNS. CDR3 loop: CASSAPGGPFDTQYF. DNA for the CDR3: TGTGCCAGCAGTGCCCCGGGGGGACCCTTCGATACGCAGTATTTT.

Of note for this clonotype: This may be a read error, as it is one base from a much larger clone. The CDR3 ends on some other residue instead of the conserved phenylalanine or tryptophan, so this is likely a read error. This chain joins TRBV10-3 and TRBJ2-7, with D hard to call. Trimming took off 10 bases at V and 6 bases at J, with 25 bases between the two ends. Germline V CDR1 and CDR2: ENHRY, SYGVKD. The CDR3 has 15 amino acids. This CDR3 reads CASTLTPGSIGEQYS. In nucleotides, the CDR3 is TGTGCCAGCACCCTCACCCCGGGCTCGATTGGCGAGCAGTACTCC.

This clonotype was counted at least ten times. The gene calls are TRBV5-6 and TRBJ2-1; a possible D gene is TRBD1 (5 bases). The CDR3 extends over 14 amino acids. The V gene's germline CDR1 is SGHDT and CDR2 YYEEEE. The V and J ends lost 1 base and 15 bases respectively, with 20 bases between them. In DNA, the CDR3 is TGTGCCAGCAGCTTGAAAGGGGTTCTATCCTCGGGGTTCTTC. This gives the protein CASSLKGVLSSGFF.